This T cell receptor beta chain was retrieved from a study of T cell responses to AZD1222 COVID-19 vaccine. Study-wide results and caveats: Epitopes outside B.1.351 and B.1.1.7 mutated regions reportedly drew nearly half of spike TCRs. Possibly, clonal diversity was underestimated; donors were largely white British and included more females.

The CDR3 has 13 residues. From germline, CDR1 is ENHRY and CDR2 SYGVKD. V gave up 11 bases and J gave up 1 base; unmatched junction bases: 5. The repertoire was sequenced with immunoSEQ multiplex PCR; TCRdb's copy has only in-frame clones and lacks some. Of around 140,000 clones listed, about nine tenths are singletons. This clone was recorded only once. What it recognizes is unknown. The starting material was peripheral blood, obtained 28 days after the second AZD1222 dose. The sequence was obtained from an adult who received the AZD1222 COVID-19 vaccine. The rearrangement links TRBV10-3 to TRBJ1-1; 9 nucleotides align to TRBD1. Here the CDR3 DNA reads TGTGCCGTGGGGACAGGGCCGAACACTGAAGCTTTCTTT. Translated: CAVGTGPNTEAFF.